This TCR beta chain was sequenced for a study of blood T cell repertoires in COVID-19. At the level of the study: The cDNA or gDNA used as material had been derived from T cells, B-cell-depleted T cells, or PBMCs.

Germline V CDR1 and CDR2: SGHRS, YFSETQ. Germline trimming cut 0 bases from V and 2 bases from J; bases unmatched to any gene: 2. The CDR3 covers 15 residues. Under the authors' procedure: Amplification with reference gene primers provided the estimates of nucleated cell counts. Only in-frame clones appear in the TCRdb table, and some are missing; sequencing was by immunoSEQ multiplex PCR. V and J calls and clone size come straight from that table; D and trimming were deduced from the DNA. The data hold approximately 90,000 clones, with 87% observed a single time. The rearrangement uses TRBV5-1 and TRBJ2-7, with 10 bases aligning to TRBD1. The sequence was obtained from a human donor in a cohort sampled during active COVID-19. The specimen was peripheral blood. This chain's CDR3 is CASSLEGTGAYEQYF. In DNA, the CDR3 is TGCGCCAGCAGCTTGGAAGGGACAGGGGCCTACGAGCAGTACTTC.